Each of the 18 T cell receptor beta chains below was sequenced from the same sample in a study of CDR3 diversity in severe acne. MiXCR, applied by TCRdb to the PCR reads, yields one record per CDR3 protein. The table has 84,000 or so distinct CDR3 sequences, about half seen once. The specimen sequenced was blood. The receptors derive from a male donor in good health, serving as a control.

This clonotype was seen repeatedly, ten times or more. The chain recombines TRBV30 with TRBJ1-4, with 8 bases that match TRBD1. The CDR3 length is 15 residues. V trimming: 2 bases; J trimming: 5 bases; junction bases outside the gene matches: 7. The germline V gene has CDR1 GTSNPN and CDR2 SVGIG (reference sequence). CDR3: CAWSHRAGGNEKLFF. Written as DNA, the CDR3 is TGTGCCTGGAGTCACCGGGCAGGGGGCAATGAAAAACTGTTTTTT.

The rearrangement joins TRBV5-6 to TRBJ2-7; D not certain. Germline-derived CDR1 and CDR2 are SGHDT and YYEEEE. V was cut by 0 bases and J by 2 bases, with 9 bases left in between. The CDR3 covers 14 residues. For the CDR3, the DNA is TGTGCCAGCAGCTTGGAGGGTCCTACCTACGAGCAGTACTTC. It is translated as CASSLEGPTYEQYF.

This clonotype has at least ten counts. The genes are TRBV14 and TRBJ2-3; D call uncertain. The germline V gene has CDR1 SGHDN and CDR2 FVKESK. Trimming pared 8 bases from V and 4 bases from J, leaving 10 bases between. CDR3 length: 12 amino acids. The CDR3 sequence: CASSRAADTQYF. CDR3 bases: TGTGCCAGCTCTAGGGCGGCAGATACGCAGTATTTT.

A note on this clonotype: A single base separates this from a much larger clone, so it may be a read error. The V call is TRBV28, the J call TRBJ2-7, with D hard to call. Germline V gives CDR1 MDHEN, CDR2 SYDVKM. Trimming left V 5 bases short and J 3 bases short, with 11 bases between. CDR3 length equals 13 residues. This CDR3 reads CASSGVPLYEQYF. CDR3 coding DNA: TGTGCCAGCAGTGGGGTTCCCCTCTACGAGCAGTACTTC.

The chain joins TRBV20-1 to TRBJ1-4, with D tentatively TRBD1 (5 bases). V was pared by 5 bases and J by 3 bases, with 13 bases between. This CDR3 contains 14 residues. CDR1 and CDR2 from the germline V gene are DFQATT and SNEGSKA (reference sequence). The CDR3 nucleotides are TGCAGTGCTCCTAGCGGGGCGGCTAATGAAAAACTGTTTTTT. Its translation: CSAPSGAANEKLFF.

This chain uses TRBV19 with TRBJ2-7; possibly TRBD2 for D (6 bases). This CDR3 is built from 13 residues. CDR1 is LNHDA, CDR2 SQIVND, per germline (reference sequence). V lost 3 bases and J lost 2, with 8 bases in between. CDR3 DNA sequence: TGTGCCAGTAGTATCGGCGGGGCCTACGAGCAGTACTTC. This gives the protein CASSIGGAYEQYF.

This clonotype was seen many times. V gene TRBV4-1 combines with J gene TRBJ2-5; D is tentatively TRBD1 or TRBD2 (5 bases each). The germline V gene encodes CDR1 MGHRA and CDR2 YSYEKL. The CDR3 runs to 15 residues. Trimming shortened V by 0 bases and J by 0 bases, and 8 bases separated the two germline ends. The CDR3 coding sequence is TGCGCCAGCAGCCAAGACAGGGAGTACCAAGAGACCCAGTACTTC. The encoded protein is CASSQDREYQETQYF.

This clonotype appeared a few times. DNA of the CDR3: TGTGCCAGCAGCGTAGCGGGAGACCTCTACGAGCAGTACTTC. It encodes CASSVAGDLYEQYF. V is TRBV9 and J is TRBJ2-7, with a tentative D call TRBD2 (6 bases). Trimming cost V 0 bases and J 3 bases, with 10 bases left between them. The CDR3 runs to 14 residues. Per the germline V gene, CDR1 is SGDLS and CDR2 is YYNGEE. Together with reference TRBV9 and TRBJ2-7, the CDR3 gives the full variable domain: DSGVTQTPKHLITATGQRVTLRCSPRSGDLSVYWYQQSLDQGLQFLIQYYNGEERAKGNILERFSAQQFPDLHSELNLSSLELGDSALYFCASSVAGDLYEQYFGPGTRLTVT.

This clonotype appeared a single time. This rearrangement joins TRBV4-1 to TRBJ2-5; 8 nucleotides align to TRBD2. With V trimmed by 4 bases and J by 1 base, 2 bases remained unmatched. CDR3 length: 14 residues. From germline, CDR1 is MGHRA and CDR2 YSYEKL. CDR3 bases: TGCGCCAGCAGCCCCCGGGGGGGCCAAGAGACCCAGTACTTC. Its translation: CASSPRGGQETQYF.

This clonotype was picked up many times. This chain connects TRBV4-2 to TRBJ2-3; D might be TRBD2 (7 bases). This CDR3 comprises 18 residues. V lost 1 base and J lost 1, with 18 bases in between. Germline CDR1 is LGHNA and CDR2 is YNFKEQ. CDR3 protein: CASSQVGGGAMGTDTQYF. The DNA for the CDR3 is TGTGCCAGCAGCCAAGTGGGGGGGGGCGCGATGGGCACAGATACGCAGTATTTT.

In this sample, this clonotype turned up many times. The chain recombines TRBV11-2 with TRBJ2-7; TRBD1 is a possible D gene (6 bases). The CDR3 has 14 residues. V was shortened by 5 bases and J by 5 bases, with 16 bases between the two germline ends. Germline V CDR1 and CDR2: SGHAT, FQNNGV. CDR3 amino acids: CASSPLTGLDEQYF. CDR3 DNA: TGTGCCAGCAGCCCCCTTACAGGGCTCGACGAGCAGTACTTC.

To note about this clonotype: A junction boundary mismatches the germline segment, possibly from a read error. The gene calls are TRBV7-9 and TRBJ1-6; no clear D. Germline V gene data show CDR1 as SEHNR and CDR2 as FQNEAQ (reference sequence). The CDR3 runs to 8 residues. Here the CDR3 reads CASSSLDF. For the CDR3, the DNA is TGTGCCAGCAGCTCCCTCGACTTT.

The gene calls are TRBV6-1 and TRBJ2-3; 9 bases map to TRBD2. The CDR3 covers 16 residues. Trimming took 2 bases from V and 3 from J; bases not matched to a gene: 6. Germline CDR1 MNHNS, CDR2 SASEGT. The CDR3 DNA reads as TGTGCCAGCAGTGAAAGACTAGCGGACATAACAGATACGCAGTATTTT. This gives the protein CASSERLADITDTQYF.

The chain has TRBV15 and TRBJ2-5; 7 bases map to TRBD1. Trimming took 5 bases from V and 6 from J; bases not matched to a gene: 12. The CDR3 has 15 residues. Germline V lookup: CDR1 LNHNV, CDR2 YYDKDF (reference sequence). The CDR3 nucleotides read TGTGCCACCAGCTGGGCCGGACAGGAGGCAAAGACCCAGTACTTC. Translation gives CATSWAGQEAKTQYF.

The CDR3 nucleotides are TGTGCCAGCAGTGAACCAGGGTACCTAGAGACCCAGTACTTC. This sequence encodes CASSEPGYLETQYF. The V gene is TRBV2, the J gene TRBJ2-5; the D gene is possibly TRBD1 (5 bases). The CDR3 is 14 residues long. CDR1 and CDR2 from the germline V gene are SNHLY and FYNNEI. The V and J ends lost 2 bases and 4 bases respectively, with 11 bases between them.

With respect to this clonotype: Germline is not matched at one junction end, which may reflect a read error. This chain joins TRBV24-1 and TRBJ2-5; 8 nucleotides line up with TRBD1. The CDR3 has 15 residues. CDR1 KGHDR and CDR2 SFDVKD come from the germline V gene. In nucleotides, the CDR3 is TGTGCCAGCAGTTTCGGGACAGGCCCTCAAGAGACCCAGTACTTC. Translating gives CASSFGTGPQETQYF.

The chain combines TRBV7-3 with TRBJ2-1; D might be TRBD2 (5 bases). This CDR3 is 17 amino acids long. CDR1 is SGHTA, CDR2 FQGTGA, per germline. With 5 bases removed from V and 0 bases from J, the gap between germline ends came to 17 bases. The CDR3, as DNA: TGTGCCAGCAGCCGTTCGGGCGGGTCCAGCTCCTACAATGAGCAGTTCTTC. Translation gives CASSRSGGSSSYNEQFF.

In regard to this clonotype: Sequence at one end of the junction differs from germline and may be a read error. CDR3: CASSVGLAGVTGEPFF. Here the CDR3 DNA reads TGTGCCAGCAGCGTCGGACTAGCGGGAGTGACCGGGGAGCCGTTTTTT. The V and J genes are TRBV9 and TRBJ2-2; 13 bases are a match to TRBD2. This CDR3 is 16 amino acids long. The germline V gene encodes CDR1 SGDLS and CDR2 YYNGEE. Full variable domain (outside the CDR3, taken from reference TRBV9 and TRBJ2-2): DSGVTQTPKHLITATGQRVTLRCSPRSGDLSVYWYQQSLDQGLQFLIQYYNGEERAKGNILERFSAQQFPDLHSELNLSSLELGDSALYFCASSVGLAGVTGEPFFGEGSRLTVL.